The 27 T cell receptor beta chains given below trace back to one sample, sequenced in a study of cytomegalovirus exposure and HLA in healthy donors. PCR employed 60 Vbeta and 13 Jbeta primers. Here immunoSEQ multiplex PCR was the method, and the copy in TCRdb shows in-frame clones only, minus some. In the table there are about 160,000 clones, around nine tenths of which are singletons. Sequenced material: PBMCs. These receptors all stem from a woman younger than 45 in good health and CMV-seronegative.

The rearrangement links TRBV6-4 to TRBJ1-1, with TRBD1 matching over 8 bases. V dropped 3 bases and J dropped 5; count of bases not matched to a gene: 5. The CDR3 is 14 amino acids. Per germline, CDR1 MRHNA and CDR2 SNTAGT. This CDR3 reads CASSETGERTEAFF. The CDR3 bases are TGTGCCAGCAGTGAGACAGGGGAGAGGACTGAAGCTTTCTTT.

The chain uses TRBV2 and TRBJ2-7; TRBD1 matches 7 bases. Germline V gene data show CDR1 as SNHLY and CDR2 as FYNNEI. The CDR3 sequence is 14 residues long. V was pared by 7 bases and J by 2 bases, with 8 bases of the junction left unmatched. The CDR3 region has the DNA TGTGCCAGCAACGGGGACAGAACAGCCTACGAGCAGTACTTC. Translating it yields CASNGDRTAYEQYF. The full variable domain, with the rest looked up from reference TRBV2 and TRBJ2-7, is EPEVTQTPSHQVTQMGQEVILRCVPISNHLYFYWYRQILGQKVEFLVSFYNNEISEKSEIFDDQFSVERPDGSNFTLKIRSTKLEDSAMYFCASNGDRTAYEQYFGPGTRLTVT.

With regard to this clone: A read error may produce the germline difference seen at one junction end. J is TRBJ1-2 and V is TRBV6-1; a possible D gene is TRBD1 (5 bases). The CDR3 length is 15 residues. Germline assignment: CDR1 MNHNS and CDR2 SASEGT. The CDR3 spells CASSEDSFPNYGYTF. The CDR3 DNA is TGTGCCAGCAGCGAAGACAGCTTCCCTAACTATGGCTACACCTTC.

The chain has TRBV27 and TRBJ1-1; D ambiguous. The CDR3 is 16 amino acids. The germline CDR1 and CDR2 sequences are MNHEY and SMNVEV (reference sequence). V was clipped by 4 bases and J by 1 base, with 16 bases between them. CDR3 bases: TGTGCCAGCAGTTCGGTTGTCGCCTTCCCGAACACTGAAGCTTTCTTT. Encoded protein: CASSSVVAFPNTEAFF.

The chain couples TRBV27 to TRBJ1-2; a possible D gene is TRBD1 (5 bases). This CDR3 region has 14 residues. Trimming stripped 4 bases from V and 8 bases from J, with 17 bases between. Germline CDR1 reads MNHEY; CDR2 reads SMNVEV (reference sequence). CDR3 loop: CASSYAYTGVGYTF. CDR3 nucleotides: TGTGCCAGCAGTTATGCCTATACAGGTGTCGGCTACACCTTC.

This sequence joins TRBV18 and TRBJ1-2; 10 nucleotides match TRBD1. Germline V gives CDR1 KGHSH, CDR2 LQKENI. With V trimmed by 6 bases and J by 3 bases, 7 bases remained unmatched. The CDR3 loop spans 15 amino acids. The CDR3 DNA reads as TGTGCCAGCTCTCCCCGACAGGGGGCTGACTATGGCTACACCTTC. The encoded protein is CASSPRQGADYGYTF.

The chain carries TRBV6-1 and TRBJ1-1; 8 bases align to TRBD1. The CDR3 covers 14 residues. Per germline, CDR1 MNHNS and CDR2 SASEGT. The V gene end was trimmed by 6 bases and the J gene end by 2 bases; junction bases not matched to a gene: 5. The CDR3 DNA follows: TGTGCCAGCAGAGGGGACAGGAGAAACACTGAAGCTTTCTTT. Translating it yields CASRGDRRNTEAFF.

This clone has just a few counts. V and J are TRBV5-1 and TRBJ1-2, with a possible D match to TRBD1 (5 bases). Trimming cost V 0 bases and J 3 bases, with 6 bases left between them. CDR1 is SGHRS, CDR2 YFSETQ, per germline. The length of the CDR3 is 13 residues. The CDR3 DNA reads as TGCGCCAGCAGCTTGGAGGGGTACTATGGCTACACCTTC. Amino acids: CASSLEGYYGYTF. The full variable domain, in which reference TRBV5-1 and TRBJ1-2 provide the parts outside the CDR3, is KAGVTQTPRYLIKTRGQQVTLSCSPISGHRSVSWYQQTPGQGLQFLFEYFSETQRNKGNFPGRFSGRQFSNSRSEMNVSTLELGDSALYLCASSLEGYYGYTFGSGTRLTVV.

V gene TRBV5-1 combines with J gene TRBJ2-1, with 9 nucleotides matching TRBD1. This CDR3 spans 14 amino acids. The V segment lost 5 bases and the J segment 9 bases; nucleotides outside the gene matches: 9. Germline V CDR1 and CDR2: SGHRS, YFSETQ. The CDR3 here is CASSRQGGTVEQFF. As DNA, the CDR3 is TGCGCCAGCAGTCGACAGGGGGGGACGGTTGAGCAGTTCTTC.

The chain joins TRBV7-2 to TRBJ2-1; 10 bases are a match to TRBD2. The CDR3 spans 16 residues. Trimming took 1 base from V and 6 from J; bases not matched to a gene: 6. Germline V lookup: CDR1 SGHTA, CDR2 FQGNSA. CDR3 protein: CASSLDRASGGNEQFF. The CDR3 DNA is TGTGCCAGCAGCTTAGACAGGGCTAGCGGGGGCAATGAGCAGTTCTTC.

The V call is TRBV9, the J call TRBJ2-5; 7 bases are shared with TRBD1. The trim removed 10 bases at V and 1 base at J, leaving 7 bases unmatched. Germline CDR1 and CDR2: SGDLS and YYNGEE. This CDR3 contains 13 residues. Written as DNA, the CDR3 is TGTGCCTCAAGCCAGGGGGTCCAAGAGACCCAGTACTTC. Its protein is CASSQGVQETQYF. Variable domain in full (rest from reference TRBV9 and TRBJ2-5): DSGVTQTPKHLITATGQRVTLRCSPRSGDLSVYWYQQSLDQGLQFLIQYYNGEERAKGNILERFSAQQFPDLHSELNLSSLELGDSALYFCASSQGVQETQYFGPGTRLLVL.

As concerns this clone: Because the CDR3 is missing its conserved closing phenylalanine or tryptophan, this is likely a read error. The V call is TRBV4-1, the J call TRBJ2-7, with 7 bases identical to TRBD2. There are 15 residues in the CDR3. V lost 1 base and J lost 7; bases outside the gene matches: 10. The germline V gene has CDR1 MGHRA and CDR2 YSYEKL. CDR3 in amino acids: CASSQVTAGSGEQYL. In DNA, the CDR3 is TGCGCCAGCAGCCAAGTGACAGCGGGATCGGGGGAGCAGTACCTC.

The chain employs TRBV9 and TRBJ1-4; tentative D call: TRBD1 (6 bases). The CDR3 runs to 15 residues. From germline, CDR1 is SGDLS and CDR2 YYNGEE. The V end was cut by 0 bases, the J end by 7 bases, with 13 bases between. The CDR3 nucleotides read TGTGCCAGCAGCGTAGGTAGGGCAGGGGTTGAAAAACTGTTTTTT. This codes for CASSVGRAGVEKLFF.

This sequence joins TRBV27 and TRBJ1-2; TRBD1 matches 8 bases. Germline V gene sequence: CDR1 MNHEY, CDR2 SMNVEV (reference sequence). Trimming cost V 6 bases and J 7 bases; bases outside gene matches: 10. This CDR3 has 14 amino acids. For the CDR3, the DNA is TGTGCCAGCAGAGGACAGGGAAAGTTGGGTGGCTACACCTTC. This encodes CASRGQGKLGGYTF.

This rearrangement joins TRBV5-1 to TRBJ1-2; 7 bases line up with TRBD1. CDR3 length equals 15 residues. Trimming took 0 bases from V and 10 from J; bases not matched to a gene: 12. Germline CDR1 reads SGHRS; CDR2 reads YFSETQ. This chain's CDR3 is CASSLDGTARVDYTF. CDR3 coding DNA: TGCGCCAGCAGCTTGGATGGGACAGCCCGAGTTGACTACACCTTC.

V and J are TRBV7-2 and TRBJ1-1; TRBD1 matches 10 bases. This CDR3 is 14 amino acids long. V shed 6 bases, J shed 4 bases, and the junction held 5 bases outside the gene matches. Germline V gives CDR1 SGHTA, CDR2 FQGNSA. CDR3 nucleotides: TGTGCCAGCAGTATTGGGGACAGGGGCACTGAAGCTTTCTTT. Residues: CASSIGDRGTEAFF.

This chain connects TRBV7-9 to TRBJ1-1, with D possibly matching TRBD1 (6 bases). V was shortened by 4 bases and J by 6 bases, with 18 bases between the two germline ends. This CDR3 spans 15 amino acids. Germline values: CDR1 SEHNR, CDR2 FQNEAQ (reference sequence). CDR3 nucleotides: TGTGCCAGCAGCTCGCAAGGGGGGGGACGCGCTGAAGCTTTCTTT. Translated: CASSSQGGGRAEAFF.

The chain couples TRBV7-9 to TRBJ1-1, with D perhaps matching TRBD1 (6 bases). V dropped 5 bases and J dropped 0 bases, with 7 bases sitting between them. The germline V gene has CDR1 SEHNR and CDR2 FQNEAQ (reference sequence). The CDR3 is made up of 13 amino acids. CDR3 sequence (DNA): TGTGCCAGCAGCCGGACAGTGAACACTGAAGCTTTCTTT. This gives the protein CASSRTVNTEAFF.

The rearrangement links TRBV15 to TRBJ2-7; tentative D call: TRBD2 (7 bases). Per the germline V gene, CDR1 is LNHNV and CDR2 is YYDKDF (reference sequence). The CDR3 consists of 14 residues. Trimming removed 9 bases at V and 1 base at J, with 16 bases between. For the CDR3, the DNA is TGTGCCACTAGCCGGGGGGCATCGTCCTACGAGCAGTACTTC. The encoded protein is CATSRGASSYEQYF.

The chain is built from TRBV27 and TRBJ1-5; 8 nucleotides agree with TRBD1. CDR3 length: 15 amino acids. V lost 2 bases to trimming and J lost 7 bases; unmatched junction nucleotides: 7. Germline V gene data show CDR1 as MNHEY and CDR2 as SMNVEV (reference sequence). The DNA of the CDR3 is TGTGCCAGCAGTTTAACGGACAGGGTCGAGCAGCCCCAGCATTTT. This codes for CASSLTDRVEQPQHF.

The chain couples TRBV7-9 to TRBJ2-5, with 8 bases aligning to TRBD1. Judging by the DNA end, TRBJ2-7 fits better; the J call may be wrong. Germline CDR1 reads SEHNR; CDR2 reads FQNEAQ (reference sequence). This CDR3 spans 13 amino acids. The CDR3, as DNA: TGTGCCAGCAGCATCGACAGGGGTTACGAGCAGTACTTC. It is translated as CASSIDRGYEQYF.

The chain uses TRBV6-1 and TRBJ2-1; D perhaps matches TRBD2 (6 bases). The V gene lost 3 bases and the J gene lost 5 bases, with 11 bases spanning the gap. Germline V gene data show CDR1 as MNHNS and CDR2 as SASEGT. The CDR3 has 14 amino acids. CDR3 sequence reads: CASSDTWRDNEQFF. Here the CDR3 DNA reads TGTGCCAGCAGTGATACGTGGAGGGACAATGAGCAGTTCTTC.

The genes are TRBV4-1 and TRBJ1-2; 7 bases are a match to TRBD1. Germline loops: CDR1 MGHRA, CDR2 YSYEKL. The trim removed 4 bases at V and 0 bases at J, leaving 8 bases unmatched. This CDR3 is built from 16 residues. The CDR3 DNA reads TGCGCCAGCAGCCGCCCGGGGACAGAAGCTAACTATGGCTACACCTTC. Protein sequence: CASSRPGTEANYGYTF.

CDR3 amino acids: CASSSQGGEKLFF. The CDR3 DNA reads TGTGCCAGCAGCTCGCAGGGGGGAGAAAAACTGTTTTTT. This chain links TRBV7-8 with TRBJ1-4, with 7 bases identical to TRBD1. From germline, CDR1 is SGHVS and CDR2 FQNEAQ. CDR3 length: 13 residues. V gave up 4 bases and J gave up 8 bases; unmatched junction bases: 4.

V is TRBV5-5 and J is TRBJ1-4; TRBD1 might be the D (6 bases). Germline V gene lookup returns CDR1 SGHKS and CDR2 YYEKEE (reference sequence). V was clipped by 3 bases and J by 6 bases, with 15 bases between them. The CDR3 has 15 residues. In DNA, the CDR3 is TGTGCCAGCAGCTCAGTCCAGGGGCGTCATGAAAAACTGTTTTTT. Its protein product is CASSSVQGRHEKLFF. The full variable domain, completed using reference TRBV5-5 and TRBJ1-4, is DAGVTQSPTHLIKTRGQQVTLRCSPISGHKSVSWYQQVLGQGPQFIFQYYEKEERGRGNFPDRFSARQFPNYSSELNVNALLLGDSALYLCASSSVQGRHEKLFFGSGTQLSVL.

The V and J genes are TRBV5-1 and TRBJ2-5; D call uncertain. Trimming took 5 bases from V and 3 from J, leaving 11 bases between them. In germline, CDR1 is SGHRS, CDR2 YFSETQ. The CDR3 extends over 13 amino acids. The CDR3 sequence: CASSHRTEETQYF. The CDR3 DNA is TGCGCCAGCAGTCACAGAACGGAAGAGACCCAGTACTTC.

This clone was seen a single time. The J gene is TRBJ2-1, the V gene TRBV27; TRBD2 aligns across 7 bases. After removal of 5 bases from V and 5 bases from J, the junction contained 15 bases not matched to a gene. The CDR3 loop spans 17 amino acids. CDR1 is MNHEY, CDR2 SMNVEV, per germline (reference sequence). The CDR3 coding sequence is TGTGCCAGCAGTAGGGTACTGGCTAGCGGAACCAACAATGAGCAGTTCTTC. This translates into CASSRVLASGTNNEQFF.